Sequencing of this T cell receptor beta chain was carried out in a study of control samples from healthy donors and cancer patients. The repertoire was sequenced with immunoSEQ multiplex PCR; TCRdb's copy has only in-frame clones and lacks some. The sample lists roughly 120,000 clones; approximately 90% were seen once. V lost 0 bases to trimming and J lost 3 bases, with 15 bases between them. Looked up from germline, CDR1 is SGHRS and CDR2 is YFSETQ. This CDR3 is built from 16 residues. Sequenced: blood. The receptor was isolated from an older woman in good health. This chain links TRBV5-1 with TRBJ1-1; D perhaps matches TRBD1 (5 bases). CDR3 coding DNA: TGCGCCAGCAGCTTGGGACCACAGGAAGGTGACACTGAAGCTTTCTTT. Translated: CASSLGPQEGDTEAFF.